This T cell receptor beta chain stems from a study of T cell responses to AZD1222 COVID-19 vaccine. Measured with immunoSEQ multiplex PCR; TCRdb has only the in-frame clones, and not every one. The repertoire holds approximately 60,000 clones, with 65% to 90% as singletons. Overall study results and limits: Among vaccine-associated CD4 TCRs, coverage spanned spike, with dominance at 160-218 and 743-854. With two AZD1222 doses given, Spike-specific TCR breadth and depth both rose.

The length of the CDR3 is 12 residues. With 0 bases removed from V and 5 bases from J, the gap between germline ends came to 1 base. CDR1 and CDR2 (germline): MNHEY, SVGAGI. On this clone itself: Its specificity is unknown.

This specimen consisted of peripheral blood, obtained 28 days after the second AZD1222 dose. The TCR sequence derives from an adult who received the AZD1222 COVID-19 vaccine. J is TRBJ2-2 and V is TRBV6-5; D is unclear. Here the CDR3 reads CASSYSTGELFF. CDR3 DNA: TGTGCCAGCAGTTACTCGACCGGGGAGCTGTTTTTT.